What follows are 13 T cell receptor beta chains derived from one specimen sequenced in a study of cytomegalovirus exposure and HLA in healthy donors. Measured with immunoSEQ multiplex PCR; TCRdb has only the in-frame clones, and not every one. Of about 110,000 clones listed, roughly 87% are singletons. The sample consisted of PBMCs. These receptors all come from a woman under 30 in good health and CMV-seronegative.

The chain combines TRBV7-2 with TRBJ1-1; 10 nucleotides match TRBD1. The CDR3 loop spans 14 amino acids. Germline trimming cut 2 bases from V and 8 bases from J; bases unmatched to any gene: 5. CDR1 SGHTA and CDR2 FQGNSA come from the germline V gene. CDR3 loop: CASSLTGTGVEAFF. The CDR3, as DNA: TGTGCCAGCAGCTTAACCGGGACAGGGGTAGAAGCTTTCTTT.

This chain joins TRBV19 and TRBJ2-7; 8 bases align to TRBD2. Trimming removed 1 base from V and 3 bases from J; junction bases left unmatched: 2. The germline V gene encodes CDR1 LNHDA and CDR2 SQIVND (reference sequence). The CDR3 covers 14 residues. The CDR3 protein is CASSIGGTSYEQYF. In DNA, the CDR3 is TGTGCCAGTAGTATAGGCGGGACTAGCTACGAGCAGTACTTC.

V gene TRBV10-2 combines with J gene TRBJ1-2; tentatively, D is TRBD1 (6 bases). CDR3 size: 12 residues. Germline-derived CDR1 and CDR2 are WSHSY and SAAADI. The V and J ends lost 2 bases and 6 bases respectively, with 7 bases between them. In nucleotides, the CDR3 is TGCGCCAGCAGTGAGGACAGGCATGGCTACACCTTC. As protein: CASSEDRHGYTF.

This clone was observed a handful of times. The chain employs TRBV5-4 and TRBJ1-1; 7 bases align to TRBD1. Germline V gives CDR1 SGHNT, CDR2 YYREEE (reference sequence). V was clipped by 2 bases and J by 1 base; unmatched bases: 5. The CDR3 runs 15 residues. This CDR3 reads CASSFGTDRNTEAFF. CDR3 bases: TGTGCCAGCAGCTTTGGGACAGACCGGAACACTGAAGCTTTCTTT.

The chain is built from TRBV14 and TRBJ2-7; perhaps TRBD2 as D (5 bases). Looked up from germline, CDR1 is SGHDN and CDR2 is FVKESK. The CDR3 loop spans 15 amino acids. V was trimmed by 3 bases and J by 4 bases, leaving 16 bases between them. CDR3 in amino acids: CASSHGFPGVYEQYF. The DNA of the CDR3 is TGTGCCAGCAGCCATGGATTCCCCGGGGTATACGAGCAGTACTTC.

The J gene is TRBJ2-3, the V gene TRBV28; a possible D gene is TRBD2 (5 bases). Germline CDR1 reads MDHEN; CDR2 reads SYDVKM. The CDR3 runs to 12 residues. V gave up 6 bases and J gave up 13 bases, with 17 bases separating them. The CDR3, as DNA: TGTGCCAGCAGAGGCCCCCCGGGGAACGAGTATTTT. Its protein is CASRGPPGNEYF.

This clone has just a few counts. The chain carries TRBV21-1 and TRBJ1-1; TRBD1 is the table's D call, not checked against the DNA. TRBV21-1 is deemed a pseudogene. The CDR3 extends over 16 amino acids. The CDR3 sequence: CASSKESTGRNTEAFF. In DNA, the CDR3 is TGTGCCAGCAGCAAAGAGTCGACAGGACGAAACACTGAAGCTTTCTTT.

The gene calls are TRBV6-1 and TRBJ2-1, with 11 bases that match TRBD2. The germline gives CDR1 MNHNS, CDR2 SASEGT. CDR3 length: 14 residues. J gave up 5 bases and V 6 bases, and 3 bases lay outside the gene matches. The chain's CDR3 is CASRLLAGDNEQFF. The CDR3 region has the DNA TGTGCCAGCAGACTACTAGCGGGAGACAATGAGCAGTTCTTC.

This clone was seen only once. The CDR3 nucleotides read TGTGCCAGCAGCGACCCCGGACAGGGGGTAAGGAACACTGAAGCTTTCTTT. Encoded protein: CASSDPGQGVRNTEAFF. The J gene is TRBJ1-1, the V gene TRBV25-1; TRBD1 matches 10 bases. Germline V gives CDR1 MGHDK, CDR2 SYGVNS. The CDR3 has 17 amino acids. Trimming took 6 bases from V and 1 from J; bases not matched to a gene: 11.

The CDR3 bases are TGCGCCAGCAGCGCCTTAACTAGCCGGGGCACAGATACGCAGTATTTT. Protein product: CASSALTSRGTDTQYF. The chain links TRBV4-1 to TRBJ2-3; perhaps TRBD2 as D (6 bases). The germline V and J ends were trimmed by 5 bases and 1 base, with 16 bases remaining between them. The CDR3 has 16 amino acids. CDR1 is MGHRA, CDR2 YSYEKL, per germline.

The V gene is TRBV5-1, the J gene TRBJ2-1; weak D call: TRBD2 (6 bases). The CDR3 runs 15 residues. With 1 base removed from V and 7 bases from J, the gap between germline ends came to 15 bases. Germline V gene data show CDR1 as SGHRS and CDR2 as YFSETQ. CDR3 protein: CASSLSAGPRNEQFF. Here the CDR3 DNA reads TGCGCCAGCAGCTTGTCAGCGGGCCCGAGGAATGAGCAGTTCTTC.

The chain joins TRBV28 to TRBJ1-2; 11 positions agree with TRBD1. V lost 6 bases to trimming and J lost 8 bases; unmatched junction nucleotides: 8. CDR3 length: 14 residues. The germline gives CDR1 MDHEN, CDR2 SYDVKM. For the CDR3, the DNA is TGTGCCAGCAGCCGTGGACAGGGGGCGGAGGGCTACACCTTC. Its translation is CASSRGQGAEGYTF.

The J gene is TRBJ2-7, the V gene TRBV5-6; 10 bases align to TRBD1. After removal of 0 bases from V and 4 bases from J, the junction contained 7 bases not matched to a gene. The CDR3 extends over 16 amino acids. CDR1 is SGHDT, CDR2 YYEEEE, per germline. CDR3 bases: TGTGCCAGCAGCTTGGAGGGACAGGGGAAATCGTACGAGCAGTACTTC. Encoded protein: CASSLEGQGKSYEQYF. The variable domain in full, with the rest retrieved from reference TRBV5-6 and TRBJ2-7, is DAGVTQSPTHLIKTRGQQVTLRCSPKSGHDTVSWYQQALGQGPQFIFQYYEEEERQRGNFPDRFSGHQFPNYSSELNVNALLLGDSALYLCASSLEGQGKSYEQYFGPGTRLTVT.